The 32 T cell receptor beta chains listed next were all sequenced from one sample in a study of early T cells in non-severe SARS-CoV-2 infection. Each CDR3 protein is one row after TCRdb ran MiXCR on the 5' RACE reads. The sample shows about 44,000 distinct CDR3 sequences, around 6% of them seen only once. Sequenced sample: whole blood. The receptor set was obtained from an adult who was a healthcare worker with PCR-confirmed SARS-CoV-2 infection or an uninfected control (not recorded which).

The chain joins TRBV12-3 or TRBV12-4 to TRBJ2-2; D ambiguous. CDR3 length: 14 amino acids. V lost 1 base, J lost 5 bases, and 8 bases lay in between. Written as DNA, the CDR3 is TGTGCCAGCAGTTTAGGGACCGAAACCGGGGAGCTGTTTTTT. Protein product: CASSLGTETGELFF.

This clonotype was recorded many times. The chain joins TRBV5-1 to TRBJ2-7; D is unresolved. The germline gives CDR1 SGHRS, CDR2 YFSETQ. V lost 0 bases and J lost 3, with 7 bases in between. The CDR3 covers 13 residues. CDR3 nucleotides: TGCGCCAGCAGCTTGGACGGCTACTACGAGCAGTACTTC. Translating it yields CASSLDGYYEQYF.

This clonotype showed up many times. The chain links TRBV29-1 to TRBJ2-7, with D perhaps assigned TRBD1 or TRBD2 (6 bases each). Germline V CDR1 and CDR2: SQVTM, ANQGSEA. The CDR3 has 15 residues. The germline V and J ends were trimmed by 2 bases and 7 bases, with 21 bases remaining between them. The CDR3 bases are TGCAGCGTTGAAACGGGGGCAACCAGGGCAGAGGAGCAGTACTTC. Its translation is CSVETGATRAEEQYF.

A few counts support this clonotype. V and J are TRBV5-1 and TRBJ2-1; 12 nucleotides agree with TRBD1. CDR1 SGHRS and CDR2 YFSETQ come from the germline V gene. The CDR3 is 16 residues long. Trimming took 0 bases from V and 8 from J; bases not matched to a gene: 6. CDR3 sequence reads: CASSLALGTGGDEQFF. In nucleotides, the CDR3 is TGCGCCAGCAGCTTGGCCTTAGGGACAGGGGGCGATGAGCAGTTCTTC.

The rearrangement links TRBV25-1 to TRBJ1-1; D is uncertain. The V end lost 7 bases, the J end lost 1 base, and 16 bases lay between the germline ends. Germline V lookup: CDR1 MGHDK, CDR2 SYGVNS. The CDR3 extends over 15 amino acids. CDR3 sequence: CASKSSRAANTEAFF. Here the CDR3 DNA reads TGTGCCAGCAAGTCATCCCGAGCAGCGAACACTGAAGCTTTCTTT.

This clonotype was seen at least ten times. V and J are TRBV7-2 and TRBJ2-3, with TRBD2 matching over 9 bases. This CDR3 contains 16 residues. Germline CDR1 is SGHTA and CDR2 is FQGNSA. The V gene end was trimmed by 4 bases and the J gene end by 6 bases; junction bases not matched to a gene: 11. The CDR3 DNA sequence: TGTGCCAGCAGCTCGAGTTGGCGGGGGGGCCCCGATACGCAGTATTTT. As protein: CASSSSWRGGPDTQYF.

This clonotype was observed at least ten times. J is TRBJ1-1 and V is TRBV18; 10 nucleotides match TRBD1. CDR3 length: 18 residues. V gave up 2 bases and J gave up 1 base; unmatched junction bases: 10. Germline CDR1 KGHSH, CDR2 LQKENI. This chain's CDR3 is CASSPRDRGLSSNTEAFF. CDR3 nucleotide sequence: TGTGCCAGCTCACCAAGGGACAGGGGTCTTTCTTCGAACACTGAAGCTTTCTTT.

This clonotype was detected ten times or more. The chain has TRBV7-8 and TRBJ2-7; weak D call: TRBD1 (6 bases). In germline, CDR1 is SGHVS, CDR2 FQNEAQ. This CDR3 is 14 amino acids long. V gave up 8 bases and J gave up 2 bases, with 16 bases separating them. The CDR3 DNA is TGTGCCAGCGAGAGGGGGTTCTCCCCCTACGAGCAGTACTTC. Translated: CASERGFSPYEQYF.

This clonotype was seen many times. The CDR3 nucleotides are TGTGCCAGCAGTTTATTTTTTGGAGGATTGAGCGGGGGGTACCAAGAGACCCAGTACTTC. Translating it yields CASSLFFGGLSGGYQETQYF. The chain joins TRBV28 to TRBJ2-5, with 9 bases aligning to TRBD2. After removal of 1 base from V and 0 bases from J, the junction contained 15 bases not matched to a gene. This CDR3 is built from 20 residues. The germline CDR1 and CDR2 sequences are MDHEN and SYDVKM.

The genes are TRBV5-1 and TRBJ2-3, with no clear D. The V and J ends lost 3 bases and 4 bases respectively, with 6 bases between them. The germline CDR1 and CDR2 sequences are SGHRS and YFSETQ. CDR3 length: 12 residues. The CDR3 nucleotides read TGCGCCAGCAGCTCCTTAGCAGATACGCAGTATTTT. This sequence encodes CASSSLADTQYF. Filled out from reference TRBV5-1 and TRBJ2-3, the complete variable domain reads KAGVTQTPRYLIKTRGQQVTLSCSPISGHRSVSWYQQTPGQGLQFLFEYFSETQRNKGNFPGRFSGRQFSNSRSEMNVSTLELGDSALYLCASSSLADTQYFGPGTRLTVL.

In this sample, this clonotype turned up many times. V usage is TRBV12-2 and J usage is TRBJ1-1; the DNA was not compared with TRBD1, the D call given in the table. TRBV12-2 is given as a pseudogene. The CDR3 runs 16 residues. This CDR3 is CASRLATGQGSTEAFF. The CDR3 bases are TGTGCAAGTCGCTTAGCTACGGGACAGGGGAGCACTGAAGCTTTCTTT.

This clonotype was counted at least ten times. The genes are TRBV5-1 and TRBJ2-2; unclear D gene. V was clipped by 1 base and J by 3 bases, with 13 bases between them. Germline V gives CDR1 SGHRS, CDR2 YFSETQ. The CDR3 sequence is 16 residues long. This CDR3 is CASSLLGAPDTGELFF. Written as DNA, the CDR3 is TGCGCCAGCAGCTTGTTGGGCGCCCCGGACACCGGGGAGCTGTTTTTT.

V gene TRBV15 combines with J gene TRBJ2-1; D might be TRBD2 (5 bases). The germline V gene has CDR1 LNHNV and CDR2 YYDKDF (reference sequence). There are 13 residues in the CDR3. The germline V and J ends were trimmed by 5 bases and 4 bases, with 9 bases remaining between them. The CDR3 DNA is TGTGCCACCAGCTGGTCGGGATACAATGAGCAGTTCTTC. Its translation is CATSWSGYNEQFF.

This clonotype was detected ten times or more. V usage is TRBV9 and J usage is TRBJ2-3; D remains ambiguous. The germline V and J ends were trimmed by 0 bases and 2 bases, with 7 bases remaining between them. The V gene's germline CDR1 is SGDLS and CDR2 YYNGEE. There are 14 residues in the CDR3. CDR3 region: CASSVGGFTDTQYF. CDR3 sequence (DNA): TGTGCCAGCAGCGTAGGAGGATTCACAGATACGCAGTATTTT.

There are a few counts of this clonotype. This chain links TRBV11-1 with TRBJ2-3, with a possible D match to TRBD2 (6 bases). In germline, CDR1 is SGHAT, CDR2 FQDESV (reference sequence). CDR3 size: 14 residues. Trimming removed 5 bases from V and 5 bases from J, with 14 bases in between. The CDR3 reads CASSPGTLIDTQYF. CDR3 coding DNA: TGTGCCAGCAGCCCAGGGACTCTAATAGATACGCAGTATTTT.

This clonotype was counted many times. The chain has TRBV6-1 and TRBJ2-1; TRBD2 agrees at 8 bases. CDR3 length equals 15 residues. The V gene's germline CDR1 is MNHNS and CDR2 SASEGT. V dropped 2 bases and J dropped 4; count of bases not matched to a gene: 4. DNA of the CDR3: TGTGCCAGCAGTGAAAACGGGGGGGTTTACAATGAGCAGTTCTTC. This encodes CASSENGGVYNEQFF.

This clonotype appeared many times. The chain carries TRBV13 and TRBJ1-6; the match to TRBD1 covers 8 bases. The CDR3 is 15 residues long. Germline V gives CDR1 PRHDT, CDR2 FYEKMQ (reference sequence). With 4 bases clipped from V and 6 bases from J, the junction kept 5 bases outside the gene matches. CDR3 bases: TGTGCCAGCAGCTCCCCGGACAGGGTTAATTCACCCCTCCACTTT. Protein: CASSSPDRVNSPLHF.

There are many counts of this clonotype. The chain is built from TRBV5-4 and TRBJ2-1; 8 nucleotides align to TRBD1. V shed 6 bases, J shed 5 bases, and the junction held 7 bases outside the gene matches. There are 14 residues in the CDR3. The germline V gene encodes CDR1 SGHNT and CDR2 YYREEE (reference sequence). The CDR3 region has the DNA TGTGCCAGCACCCCCGGGACAGGTCACAATGAGCAGTTCTTC. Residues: CASTPGTGHNEQFF.

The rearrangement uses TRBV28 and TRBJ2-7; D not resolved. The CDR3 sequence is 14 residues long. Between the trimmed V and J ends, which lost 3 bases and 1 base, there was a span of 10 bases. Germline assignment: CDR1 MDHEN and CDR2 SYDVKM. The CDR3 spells CASSFTVMSYEQYF. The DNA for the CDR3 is TGTGCCAGCAGTTTCACGGTAATGTCCTACGAGCAGTACTTC. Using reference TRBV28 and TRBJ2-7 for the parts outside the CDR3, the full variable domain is DVKVTQSSRYLVKRTGEKVFLECVQDMDHENMFWYRQDPGLGLRLIYFSYDVKMKEKGDIPEGYSVSREKKERFSLILESASTNQTSMYLCASSFTVMSYEQYFGPGTRLTVT.

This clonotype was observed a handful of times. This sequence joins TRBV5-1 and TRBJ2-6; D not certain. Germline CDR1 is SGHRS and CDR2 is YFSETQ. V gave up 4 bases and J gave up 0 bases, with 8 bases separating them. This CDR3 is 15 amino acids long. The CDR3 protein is CASSLITSGANVLTF. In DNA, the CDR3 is TGCGCCAGCAGCCTAATTACCTCTGGGGCCAACGTCCTGACTTTC. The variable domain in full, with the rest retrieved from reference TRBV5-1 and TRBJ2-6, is KAGVTQTPRYLIKTRGQQVTLSCSPISGHRSVSWYQQTPGQGLQFLFEYFSETQRNKGNFPGRFSGRQFSNSRSEMNVSTLELGDSALYLCASSLITSGANVLTFGAGSRLTVL.

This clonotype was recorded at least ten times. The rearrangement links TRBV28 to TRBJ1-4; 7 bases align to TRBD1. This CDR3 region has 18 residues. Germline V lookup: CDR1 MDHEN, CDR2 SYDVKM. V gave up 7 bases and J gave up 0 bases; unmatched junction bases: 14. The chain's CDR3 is CASTHSGQSFATNEKLFF. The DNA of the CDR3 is TGTGCCAGCACCCATTCGGGACAGTCCTTTGCAACTAATGAAAAACTGTTTTTT.

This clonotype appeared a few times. The CDR3 sequence is CASSPGAEETQYF. DNA of the CDR3: TGTGCCAGCAGCCCCGGAGCCGAAGAGACCCAGTACTTC. The genes are TRBV3-1 and TRBJ2-5; no definite D call. Germline V lookup: CDR1 LGHDT, CDR2 YNNKEL (reference sequence). The V end was cut by 4 bases, the J end by 3 bases, with 9 bases between. The CDR3 sequence is 13 residues long.

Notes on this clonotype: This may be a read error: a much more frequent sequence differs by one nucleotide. CDR3 DNA: TGTGCCAGACAGGGGCCGCCTGACGAGCAGCACTTC. This gives the protein CARQGPPDEQHF. The chain carries TRBV19 and TRBJ2-7; TRBD1 aligns across 7 bases. The CDR3 length is 12 residues. Germline V gene sequence: CDR1 LNHDA, CDR2 SQIVND (reference sequence).

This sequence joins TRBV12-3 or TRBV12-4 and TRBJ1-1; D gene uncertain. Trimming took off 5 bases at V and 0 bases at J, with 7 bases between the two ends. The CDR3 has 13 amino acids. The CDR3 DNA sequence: TGTGCCAGCAGTCTACTATTGAACACTGAAGCTTTCTTT. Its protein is CASSLLLNTEAFF.

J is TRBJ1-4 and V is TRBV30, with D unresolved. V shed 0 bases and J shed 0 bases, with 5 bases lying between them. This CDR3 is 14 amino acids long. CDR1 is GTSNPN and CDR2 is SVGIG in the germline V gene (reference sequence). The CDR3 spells CAWSVDSTNEKLFF. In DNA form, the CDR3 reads TGTGCCTGGAGTGTTGATTCAACTAATGAAAAACTGTTTTTT.

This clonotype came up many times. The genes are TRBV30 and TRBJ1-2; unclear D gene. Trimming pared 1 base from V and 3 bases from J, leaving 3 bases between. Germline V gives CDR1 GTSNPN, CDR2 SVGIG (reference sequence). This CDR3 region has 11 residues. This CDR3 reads CAWSGYYGYTF. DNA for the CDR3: TGTGCCTGGAGTGGTTACTATGGCTACACCTTC.

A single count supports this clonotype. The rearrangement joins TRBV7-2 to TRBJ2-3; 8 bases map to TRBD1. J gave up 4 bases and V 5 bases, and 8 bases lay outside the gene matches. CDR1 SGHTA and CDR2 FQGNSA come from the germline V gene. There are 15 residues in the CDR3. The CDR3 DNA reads TGTGCCAGCAGCCCAGACAGGGGTGGAGCAGATACGCAGTATTTT. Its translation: CASSPDRGGADTQYF.

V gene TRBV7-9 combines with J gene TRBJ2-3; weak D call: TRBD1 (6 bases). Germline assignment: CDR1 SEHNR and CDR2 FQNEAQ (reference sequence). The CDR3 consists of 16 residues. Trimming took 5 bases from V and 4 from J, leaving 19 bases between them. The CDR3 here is CASSPRGSPGSDTQYF. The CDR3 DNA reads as TGTGCCAGCAGCCCGAGGGGGAGCCCCGGGTCAGATACGCAGTATTTT.

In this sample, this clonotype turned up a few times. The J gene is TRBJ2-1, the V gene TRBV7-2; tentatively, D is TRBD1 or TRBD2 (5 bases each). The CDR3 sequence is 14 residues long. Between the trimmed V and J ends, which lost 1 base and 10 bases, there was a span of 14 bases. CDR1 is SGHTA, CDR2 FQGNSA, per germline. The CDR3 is CASSLDVGPGEQFF. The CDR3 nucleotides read TGTGCCAGCAGCTTAGACGTGGGGCCGGGGGAGCAGTTCTTC.

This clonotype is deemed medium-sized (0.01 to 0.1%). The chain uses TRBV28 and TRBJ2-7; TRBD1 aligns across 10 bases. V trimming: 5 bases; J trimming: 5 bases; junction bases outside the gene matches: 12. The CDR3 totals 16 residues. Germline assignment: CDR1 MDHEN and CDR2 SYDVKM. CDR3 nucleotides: TGTGCCAGCAGTAAACTCCCGGGACAGGGGAGGAACGAGCAGTACTTC. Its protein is CASSKLPGQGRNEQYF.

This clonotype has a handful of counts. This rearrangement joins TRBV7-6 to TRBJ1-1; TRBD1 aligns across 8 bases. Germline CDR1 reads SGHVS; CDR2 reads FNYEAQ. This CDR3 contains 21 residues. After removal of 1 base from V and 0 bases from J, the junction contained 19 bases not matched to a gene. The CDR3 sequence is CASSLDGTGQTPGGMNTEAFF. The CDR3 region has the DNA TGTGCCAGCAGCTTAGACGGGACAGGTCAAACCCCCGGAGGAATGAACACTGAAGCTTTCTTT.

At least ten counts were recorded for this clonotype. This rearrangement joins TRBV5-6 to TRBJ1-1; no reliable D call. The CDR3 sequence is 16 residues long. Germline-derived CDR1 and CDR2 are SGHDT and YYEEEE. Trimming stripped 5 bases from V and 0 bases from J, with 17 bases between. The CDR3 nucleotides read TGTGCCAGCAGTCAGCACGCAGTTCGGGTGAACACTGAAGCTTTCTTT. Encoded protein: CASSQHAVRVNTEAFF.